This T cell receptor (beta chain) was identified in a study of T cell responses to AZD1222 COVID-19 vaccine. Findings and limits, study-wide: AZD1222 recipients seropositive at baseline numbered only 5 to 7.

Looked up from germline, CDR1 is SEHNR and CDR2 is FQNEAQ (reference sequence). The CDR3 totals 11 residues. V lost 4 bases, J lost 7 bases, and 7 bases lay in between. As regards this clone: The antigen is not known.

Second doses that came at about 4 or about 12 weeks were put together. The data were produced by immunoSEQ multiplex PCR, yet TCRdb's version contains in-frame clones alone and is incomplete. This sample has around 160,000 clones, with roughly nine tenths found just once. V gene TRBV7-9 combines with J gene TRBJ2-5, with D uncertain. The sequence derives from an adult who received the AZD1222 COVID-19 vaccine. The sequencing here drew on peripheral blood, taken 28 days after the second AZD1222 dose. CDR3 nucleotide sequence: TGTGCCAGCAGCTCGATGGGGACCCAGTACTTC. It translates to CASSSMGTQYF.